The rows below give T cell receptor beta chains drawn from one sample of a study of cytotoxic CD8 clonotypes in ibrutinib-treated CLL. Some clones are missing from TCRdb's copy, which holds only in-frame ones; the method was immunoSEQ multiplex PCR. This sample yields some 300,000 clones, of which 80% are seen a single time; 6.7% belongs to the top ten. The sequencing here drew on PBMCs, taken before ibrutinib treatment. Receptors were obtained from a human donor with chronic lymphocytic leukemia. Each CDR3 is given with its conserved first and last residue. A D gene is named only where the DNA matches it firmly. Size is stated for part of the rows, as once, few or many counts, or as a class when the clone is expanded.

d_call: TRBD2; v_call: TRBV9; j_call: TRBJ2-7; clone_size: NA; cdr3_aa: CASSEAGAYEQYF; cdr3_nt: TGTGCCAGCAGTGAAGCGGGAGCTTACGAGCAGTACTTC
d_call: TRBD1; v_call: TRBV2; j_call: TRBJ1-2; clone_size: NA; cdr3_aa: CASRPGQGYGYTF; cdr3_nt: TGTGCCAGCAGGCCGGGACAGGGGTATGGCTACACCTTC
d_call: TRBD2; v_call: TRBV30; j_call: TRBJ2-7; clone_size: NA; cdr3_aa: CAWSLGGLAGAFRGPYEQYF; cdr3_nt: TGTGCCTGGAGTCTTGGGGGTCTAGCGGGAGCTTTCAGAGGGCCCTACGAGCAGTACTTC
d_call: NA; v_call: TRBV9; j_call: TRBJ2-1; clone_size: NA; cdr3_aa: CASSVDQRSSEQFF; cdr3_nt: TGTGCCAGCAGCGTAGACCAACGGAGCAGTGAGCAGTTCTTC
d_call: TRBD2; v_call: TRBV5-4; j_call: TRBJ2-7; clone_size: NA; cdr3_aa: CASSLGSLAGSYEQYF; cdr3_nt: TGTGCCAGCAGCTTGGGGAGTCTAGCGGGATCCTACGAGCAGTACTTC
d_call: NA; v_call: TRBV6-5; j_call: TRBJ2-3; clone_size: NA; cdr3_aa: CASSYGRGMPQYF; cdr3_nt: TGTGCCAGCAGTTACGGGCGGGGCATGCCGCAGTATTTT
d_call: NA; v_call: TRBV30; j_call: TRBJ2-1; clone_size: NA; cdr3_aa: CAWSEGRFNEQFF; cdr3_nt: TGTGCCTGGAGTGAGGGGCGTTTCAATGAGCAGTTCTTC
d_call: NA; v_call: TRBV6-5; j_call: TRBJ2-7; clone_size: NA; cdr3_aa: CASSYSGRYHYEQYF; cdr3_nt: TGTGCCAGCAGTTACTCGGGACGGTACCACTACGAGCAGTACTTC
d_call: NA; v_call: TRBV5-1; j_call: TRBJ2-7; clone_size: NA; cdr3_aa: CASSPERSEQYF; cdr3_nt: TGCGCCAGCAGCCCGGAACGGAGTGAGCAGTACTTC
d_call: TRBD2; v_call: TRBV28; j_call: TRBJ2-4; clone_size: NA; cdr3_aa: CASTPGGRNIQYF; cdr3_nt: TGTGCCAGCACCCCCGGGGGGAGAAACATTCAGTACTTC
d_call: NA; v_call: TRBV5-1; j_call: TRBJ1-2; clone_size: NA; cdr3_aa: CASSLEGNGDGYTF; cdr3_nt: TGCGCCAGCAGCTTGGAGGGTAATGGGGATGGCTACACCTTC
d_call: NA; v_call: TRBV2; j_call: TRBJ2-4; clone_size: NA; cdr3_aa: CASSDNIQYF; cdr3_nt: TGTGCCAGCAGTGATAACATTCAGTACTTC
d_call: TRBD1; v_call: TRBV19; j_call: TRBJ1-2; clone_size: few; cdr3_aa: CASTLSGQGNYGYTF; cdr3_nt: TGTGCCAGTACCTTATCCGGACAGGGTAACTATGGCTACACCTTC
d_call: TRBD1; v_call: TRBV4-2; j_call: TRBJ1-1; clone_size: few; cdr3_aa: CASSLQVGTGAMNTEAFF; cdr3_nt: TGTGCCAGCAGCTTACAGGTCGGGACAGGGGCTATGAACACTGAAGCTTTCTTT
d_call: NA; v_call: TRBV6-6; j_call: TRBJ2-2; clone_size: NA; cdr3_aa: CASTSRWELFF; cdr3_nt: TGTGCCAGCACCTCTAGATGGGAGCTGTTTTTT
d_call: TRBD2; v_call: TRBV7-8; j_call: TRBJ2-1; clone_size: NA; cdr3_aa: CASSFRGLAGLTYNEQFF; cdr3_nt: TGTGCCAGCAGCTTTCGGGGACTAGCGGGACTGACCTACAATGAGCAGTTCTTC
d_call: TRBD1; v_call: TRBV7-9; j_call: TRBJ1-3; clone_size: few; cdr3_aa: CASSKGQGGSGNTIYF; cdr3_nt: TGTGCCAGCTCGAAGGGACAGGGAGGCTCTGGAAACACCATATATTTT
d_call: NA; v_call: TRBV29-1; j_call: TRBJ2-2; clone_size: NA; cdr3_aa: CSVDEGLNTGELFF; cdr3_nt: TGCAGCGTTGATGAGGGCTTGAACACCGGGGAGCTGTTTTTT
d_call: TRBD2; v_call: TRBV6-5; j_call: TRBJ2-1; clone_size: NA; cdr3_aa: CASSYSVGGSYNEQFF; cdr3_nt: TGTGCCAGCAGTTACTCAGTCGGCGGGAGCTACAATGAGCAGTTCTTC
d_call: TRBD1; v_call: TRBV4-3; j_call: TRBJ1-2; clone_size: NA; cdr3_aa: CASSHLAGTADNYGYTF; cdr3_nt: TGCGCCAGCAGCCACCTCGCCGGGACAGCTGATAACTATGGCTACACCTTC
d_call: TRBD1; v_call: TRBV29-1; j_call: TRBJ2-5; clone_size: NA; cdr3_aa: CSGGQGAGETQYF; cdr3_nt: TGCAGCGGTGGACAGGGGGCGGGGGAGACCCAGTACTTC
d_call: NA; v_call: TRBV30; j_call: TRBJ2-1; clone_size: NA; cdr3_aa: CACGSLGNEQFF; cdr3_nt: TGTGCCTGCGGGAGTCTTGGCAATGAGCAGTTCTTC
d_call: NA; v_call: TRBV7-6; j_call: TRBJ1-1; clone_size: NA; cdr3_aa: CASSLAIYRGRNTEAFF; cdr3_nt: TGTGCCAGCAGCTTAGCGATCTATAGGGGGAGGAACACTGAAGCTTTCTTT
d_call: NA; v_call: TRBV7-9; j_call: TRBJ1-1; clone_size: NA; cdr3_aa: CASRQSEAFF; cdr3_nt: TGTGCCAGCAGACAGTCTGAAGCTTTCTTT
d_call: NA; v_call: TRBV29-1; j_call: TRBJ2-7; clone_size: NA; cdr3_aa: CSVARTYEQYF; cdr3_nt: TGCAGCGTGGCGAGAACCTACGAGCAGTACTTC
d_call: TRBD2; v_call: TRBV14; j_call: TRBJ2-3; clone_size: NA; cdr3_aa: CASSQGLAVTDTQYF; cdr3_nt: TGTGCCAGCAGCCAGGGACTAGCGGTCACAGATACGCAGTATTTT
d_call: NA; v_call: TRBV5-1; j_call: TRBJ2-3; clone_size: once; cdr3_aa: CASSLFQDTQYF; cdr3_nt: TGCGCCAGCAGCTTGTTTCAAGATACGCAGTATTTT
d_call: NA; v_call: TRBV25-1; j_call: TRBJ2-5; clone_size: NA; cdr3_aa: CASSVYGIGETQYF; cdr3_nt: TGTGCCAGCAGTGTCTACGGGATTGGGGAGACCCAGTACTTC
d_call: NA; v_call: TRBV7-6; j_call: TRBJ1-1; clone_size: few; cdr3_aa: CASSLGGVTEAFF; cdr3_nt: TGTGCCAGCAGCTTAGGGGGAGTCACTGAAGCTTTCTTT
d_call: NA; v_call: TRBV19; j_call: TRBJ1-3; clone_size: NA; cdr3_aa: CATGPGNTIYF; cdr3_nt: TGTGCCACCGGACCAGGAAACACCATATATTTT
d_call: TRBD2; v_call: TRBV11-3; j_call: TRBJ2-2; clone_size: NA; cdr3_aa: CASSYSGSGTPGELFF; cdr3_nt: TGTGCCAGCAGCTACAGTGGTAGCGGGACTCCCGGGGAGCTGTTTTTT
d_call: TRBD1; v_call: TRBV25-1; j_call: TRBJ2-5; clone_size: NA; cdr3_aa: CASSPHGTGDRETQYF; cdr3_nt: TGTGCCAGCAGTCCCCACGGGACAGGGGATAGGGAGACCCAGTACTTC
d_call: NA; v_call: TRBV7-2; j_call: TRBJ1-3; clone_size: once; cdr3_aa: CASSLVSASSGNTIYF; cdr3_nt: TGTGCCAGCAGCTTAGTCTCAGCGTCCTCTGGAAACACCATATATTTT
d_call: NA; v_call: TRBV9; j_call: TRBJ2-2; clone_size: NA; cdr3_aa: CASSPLGSNTGELFF; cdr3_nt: TGTGCCAGCAGCCCACTCGGTTCGAACACCGGGGAGCTGTTTTTT
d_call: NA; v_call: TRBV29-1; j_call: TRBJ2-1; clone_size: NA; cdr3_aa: CSVEWSGRHEQFF; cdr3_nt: TGCAGCGTTGAATGGTCTGGTAGGCATGAGCAGTTCTTC
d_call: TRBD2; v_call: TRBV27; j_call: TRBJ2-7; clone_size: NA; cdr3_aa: CASRVAGAHEQYF; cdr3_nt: TGTGCCAGCAGGGTAGCGGGAGCTCACGAGCAGTACTTC
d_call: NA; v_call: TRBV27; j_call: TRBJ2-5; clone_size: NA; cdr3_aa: CASSLWSRETQYF; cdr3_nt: TGTGCCAGCAGTTTATGGAGCCGAGAGACCCAGTACTTC
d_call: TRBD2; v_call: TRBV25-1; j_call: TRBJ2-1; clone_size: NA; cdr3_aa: CASRTSGSNEQFF; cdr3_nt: TGTGCCAGCAGGACTAGCGGGAGTAATGAGCAGTTCTTC
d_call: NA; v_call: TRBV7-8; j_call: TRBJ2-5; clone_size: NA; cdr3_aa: CASSLDTQSGETQYF; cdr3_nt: TGTGCCAGCAGCTTAGATACTCAATCCGGGGAGACCCAGTACTTC
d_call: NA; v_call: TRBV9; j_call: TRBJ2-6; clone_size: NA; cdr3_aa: CASSPGDFSGANVLTF; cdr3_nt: TGTGCCAGCTCCCCGGGGGATTTCTCTGGGGCCAACGTCCTGACTTTC
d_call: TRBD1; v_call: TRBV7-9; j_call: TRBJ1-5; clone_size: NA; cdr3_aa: CASSLGTGVSNQPQHF; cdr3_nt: TGTGCCAGCAGCTTAGGGACAGGGGTAAGCAATCAGCCCCAGCATTTT
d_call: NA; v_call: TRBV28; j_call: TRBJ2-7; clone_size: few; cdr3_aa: CASTIERGRYEQYF; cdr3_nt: TGTGCCAGCACCATCGAGAGGGGGAGATACGAGCAGTACTTC
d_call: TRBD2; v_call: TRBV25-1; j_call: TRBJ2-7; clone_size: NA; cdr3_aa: CASSEFNWTSGTYEQYF; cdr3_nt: TGTGCCAGCAGTGAATTTAACTGGACTAGCGGAACCTACGAGCAGTACTTC
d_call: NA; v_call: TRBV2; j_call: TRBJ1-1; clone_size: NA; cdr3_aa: CASRWTENTEAFF; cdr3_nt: TGTGCCAGCAGGTGGACAGAGAACACTGAAGCTTTCTTT
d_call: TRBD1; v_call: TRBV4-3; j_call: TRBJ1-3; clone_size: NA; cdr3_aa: CASSQETPRQGAGNTIYF; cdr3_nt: TGCGCCAGCAGCCAAGAAACACCGAGACAGGGGGCTGGAAACACCATATATTTT
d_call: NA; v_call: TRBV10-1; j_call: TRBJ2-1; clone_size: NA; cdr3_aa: CASSEGPLEGYNEQFF; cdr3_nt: TGCGCCAGCAGTGAGGGTCCACTAGAGGGCTACAATGAGCAGTTCTTC
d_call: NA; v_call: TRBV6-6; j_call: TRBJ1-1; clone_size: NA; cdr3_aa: CASRPGEHTEAFF; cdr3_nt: TGTGCCAGCAGACCAGGGGAGCACACTGAAGCTTTCTTT
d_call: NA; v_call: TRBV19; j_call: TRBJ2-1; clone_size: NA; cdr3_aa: CASSILTGPNEQFF; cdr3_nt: TGTGCCAGTAGTATACTGACGGGACCAAATGAGCAGTTCTTC
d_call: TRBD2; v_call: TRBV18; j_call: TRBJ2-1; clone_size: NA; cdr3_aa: CASSPRTSGSSYNEQFF; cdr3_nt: TGTGCCAGCTCACCAAGGACTAGCGGGAGCTCCTACAATGAGCAGTTCTTC
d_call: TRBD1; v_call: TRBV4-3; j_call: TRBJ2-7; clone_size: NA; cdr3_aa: CASSQDLGGWDEQYF; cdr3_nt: TGCGCCAGCAGCCAAGATTTAGGGGGCTGGGACGAGCAGTACTTC
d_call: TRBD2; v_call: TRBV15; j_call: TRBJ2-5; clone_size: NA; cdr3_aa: CATSRSLADQETQYF; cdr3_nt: TGTGCCACCAGCAGATCACTAGCGGACCAAGAGACCCAGTACTTC
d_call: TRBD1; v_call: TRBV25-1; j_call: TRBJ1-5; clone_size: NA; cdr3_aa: CASRHTGVNQPQHF; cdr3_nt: TGTGCCAGCAGACATACAGGGGTCAATCAGCCCCAGCATTTT
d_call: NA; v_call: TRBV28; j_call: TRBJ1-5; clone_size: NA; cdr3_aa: CASRLAGRNPYSNQPQHF; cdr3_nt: TGTGCCAGCAGACTAGCCGGGCGTAACCCTTATAGCAATCAGCCCCAGCATTTT
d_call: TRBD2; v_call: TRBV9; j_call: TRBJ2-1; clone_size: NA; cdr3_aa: CASSPGTSGYNEQFF; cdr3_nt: TGTGCCAGCAGCCCCGGGACTAGCGGATACAATGAGCAGTTCTTC
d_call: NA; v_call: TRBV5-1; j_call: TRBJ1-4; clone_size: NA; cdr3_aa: CASSLEWGGAESFYEKLFF; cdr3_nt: TGCGCCAGCAGCTTGGAATGGGGGGGCGCGGAGTCGTTTTATGAAAAACTGTTTTTT
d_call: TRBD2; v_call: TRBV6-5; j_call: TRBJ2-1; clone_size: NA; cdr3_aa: CASSYRLAGVIEQFF; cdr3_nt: TGTGCCAGCAGTTACAGACTAGCGGGAGTGATTGAGCAGTTCTTC
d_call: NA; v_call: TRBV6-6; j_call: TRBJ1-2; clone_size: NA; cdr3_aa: CASTLETGGVYTF; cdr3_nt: TGTGCCAGCACACTCGAGACGGGAGGGGTCTACACCTTC